The source of this T cell receptor (beta chain) is a study of T-cell memory formation after mild COVID-19. Study-wide context: Largely, the TCR clusters proved donor specific.

Whole-study results and caveats: Whether day 37 second-wave clones are SARS-CoV-2-specific was not confirmed. There were some responding clones in pre-infection memory, which suggested that cross-reactive memory had joined.

5'RACE primed at constant segments yielded TCR alpha and TCR beta cDNA libraries bearing sample barcodes and UMIs. TCRdb re-called the 5' RACE reads through MiXCR, storing one row per CDR3 protein. The sample records 80,000 to 130,000 distinct CDR3 sequences, 11% being singletons. A few counts support this clonotype. What it recognizes is unknown. The material sequenced was PBMCs or a T cell subset sorted from them (not recorded which). The sequence came from a man aged 18 to 29 who had mild COVID-19 (a few samples of this study predate the infection). Cell type and time point are not known.

As DNA, the CDR3 is TGTGCCAGCAGCCGTCAGACCGGGGAGCTGTTTTTT. Its translation: CASSRQTGELFF. This sequence joins TRBV5-6 and TRBJ2-2; D unclear. The germline V and J ends were trimmed by 4 bases and 5 bases, with 6 bases remaining between them. This CDR3 contains 12 residues. The germline V gene encodes CDR1 SGHDT and CDR2 YYEEEE. Together with reference TRBV5-6 and TRBJ2-2, the CDR3 gives the full variable domain: DAGVTQSPTHLIKTRGQQVTLRCSPKSGHDTVSWYQQALGQGPQFIFQYYEEEERQRGNFPDRFSGHQFPNYSSELNVNALLLGDSALYLCASSRQTGELFFGEGSRLTVL.